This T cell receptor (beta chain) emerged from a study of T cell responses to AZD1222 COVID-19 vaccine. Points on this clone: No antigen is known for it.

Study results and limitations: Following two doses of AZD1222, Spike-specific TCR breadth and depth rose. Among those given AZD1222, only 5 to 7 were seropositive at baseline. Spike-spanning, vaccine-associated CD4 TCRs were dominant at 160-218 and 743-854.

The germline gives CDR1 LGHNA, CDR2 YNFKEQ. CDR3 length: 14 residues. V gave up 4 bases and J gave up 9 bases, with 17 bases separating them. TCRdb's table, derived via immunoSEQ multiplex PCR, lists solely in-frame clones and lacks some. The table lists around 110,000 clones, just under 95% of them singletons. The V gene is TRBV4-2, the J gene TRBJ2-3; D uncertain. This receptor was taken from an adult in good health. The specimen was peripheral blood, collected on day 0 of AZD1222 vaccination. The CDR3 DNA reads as TGTGCCAGCAGCCCCCTTACGGCAGGCGCGACGCAGTATTTT. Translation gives CASSPLTAGATQYF.